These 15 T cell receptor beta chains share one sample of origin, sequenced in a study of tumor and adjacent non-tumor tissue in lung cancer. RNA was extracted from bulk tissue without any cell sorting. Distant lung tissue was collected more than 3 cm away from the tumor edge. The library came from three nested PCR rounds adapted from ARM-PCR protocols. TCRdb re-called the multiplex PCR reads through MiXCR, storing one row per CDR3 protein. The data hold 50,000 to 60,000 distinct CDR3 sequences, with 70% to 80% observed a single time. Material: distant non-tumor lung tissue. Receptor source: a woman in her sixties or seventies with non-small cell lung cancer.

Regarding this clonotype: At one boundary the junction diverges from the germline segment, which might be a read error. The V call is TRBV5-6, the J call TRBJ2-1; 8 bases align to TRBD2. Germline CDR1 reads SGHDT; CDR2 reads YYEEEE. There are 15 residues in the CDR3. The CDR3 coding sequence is TGTGTCAGCAGGGGACTAGTGGGGGGGCTAGGTGAGCAGTTCTTC. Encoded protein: CVSRGLVGGLGEQFF.

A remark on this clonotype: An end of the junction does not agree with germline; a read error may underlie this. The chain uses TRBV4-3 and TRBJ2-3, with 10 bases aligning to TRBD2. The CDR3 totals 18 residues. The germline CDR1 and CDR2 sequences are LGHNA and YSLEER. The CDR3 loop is CANSQEDSAGGPSDRHYF. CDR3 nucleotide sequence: TGCGCCAACAGCCAAGAGGACTCAGCGGGAGGGCCTTCAGATAGGCACTATTTT.

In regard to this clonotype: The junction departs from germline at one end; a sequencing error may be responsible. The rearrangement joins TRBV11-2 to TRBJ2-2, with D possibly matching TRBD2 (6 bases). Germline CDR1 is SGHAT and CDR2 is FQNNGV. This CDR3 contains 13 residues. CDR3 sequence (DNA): TGTGCCAACAGCCCTCGGAGGGTAGGGGAGCTGTTTTTT. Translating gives CANSPRRVGELFF.

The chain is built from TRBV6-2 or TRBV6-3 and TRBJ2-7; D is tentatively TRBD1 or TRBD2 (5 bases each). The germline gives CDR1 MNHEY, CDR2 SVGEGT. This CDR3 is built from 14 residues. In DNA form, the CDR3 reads TGTACCAACAGCAGAGGACGGGGACCTTACGAGCAGTACTTC. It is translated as CTNSRGRGPYEQYF.

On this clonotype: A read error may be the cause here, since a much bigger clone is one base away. CDR3 in amino acids: CASSSCESGTGTGYTF. The CDR3 DNA sequence: TGCGCCAGCAGCTCATGCGAGTCCGGGACAGGTACGGGCTACACCTTC. The chain uses TRBV5-1 and TRBJ1-2; 8 bases match TRBD1. The CDR3 loop spans 16 amino acids. The V and J ends lost 3 bases and 8 bases, in that order; junction bases with no gene match: 15. Germline V gene lookup returns CDR1 SGHRS and CDR2 YFSETQ.

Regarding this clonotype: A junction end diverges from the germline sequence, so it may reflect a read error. The CDR3 coding sequence is TGTGCCAGCAGTTTTCGAGGGGGCTCCCTCGAATCACCCTTCCACTTT. This gives the protein CASSFRGGSLESPFHF. The chain combines TRBV12-3 or TRBV12-4 with TRBJ1-6, with TRBD1 matching 7 bases. The CDR3 has 16 amino acids.

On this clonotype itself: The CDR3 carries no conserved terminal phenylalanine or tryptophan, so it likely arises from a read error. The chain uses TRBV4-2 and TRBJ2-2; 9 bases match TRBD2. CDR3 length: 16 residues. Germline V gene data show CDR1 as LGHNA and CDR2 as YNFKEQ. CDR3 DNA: TGTGCCAGCAGCCAAGGTGCGGGGGGGAACACCGGGGAACTGTTTCTT. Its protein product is CASSQGAGGNTGELFL.

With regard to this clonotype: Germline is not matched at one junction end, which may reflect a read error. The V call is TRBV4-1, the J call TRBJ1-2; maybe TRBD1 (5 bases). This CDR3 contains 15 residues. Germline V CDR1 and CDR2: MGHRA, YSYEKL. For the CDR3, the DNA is TGCACCAGCAGCCAAGGAATAGTGACAGCGGGCGGCTACACCTTC. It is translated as CTSSQGIVTAGGYTF.

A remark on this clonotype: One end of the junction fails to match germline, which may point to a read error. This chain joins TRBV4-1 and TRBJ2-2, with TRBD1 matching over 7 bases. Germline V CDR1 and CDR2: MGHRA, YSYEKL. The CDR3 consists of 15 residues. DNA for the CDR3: TGCGTCAGCAGCCAAGATGACAGGGAAACCCGGGAGCTGTTTTTT. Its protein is CVSSQDDRETRELFF.

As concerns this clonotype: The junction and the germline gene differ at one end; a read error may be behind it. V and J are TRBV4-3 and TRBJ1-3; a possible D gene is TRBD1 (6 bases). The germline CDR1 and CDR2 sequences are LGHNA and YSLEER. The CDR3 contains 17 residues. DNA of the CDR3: TGCACCAGCAGCCAAGATTTTGGGGGCATAACGGGAAACACCATATATTTT. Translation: CTSSQDFGGITGNTIYF.

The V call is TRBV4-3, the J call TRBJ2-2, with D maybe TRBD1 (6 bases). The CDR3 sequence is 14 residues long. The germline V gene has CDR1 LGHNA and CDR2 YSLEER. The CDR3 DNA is TGCGCTTGCAGCCTGGGGGCCCGAAGCGGGGAGCTGTTTTTT. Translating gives CACSLGARSGELFF.

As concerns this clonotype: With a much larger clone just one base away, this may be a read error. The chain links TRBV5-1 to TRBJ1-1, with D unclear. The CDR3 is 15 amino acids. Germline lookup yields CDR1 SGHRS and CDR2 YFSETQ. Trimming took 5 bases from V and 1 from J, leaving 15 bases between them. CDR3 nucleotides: TGCGCCAGCAGGCGTGGTTGCCAGGCGAACACTGAAGCTTTCTTT. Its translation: CASRRGCQANTEAFF.

This CDR3 reads CSAVTQNDNLFF. CDR3 nucleotide sequence: TGCAGCGCCGTTACGCAGAATGATAATCTGTTTTTT. The chain employs TRBV29-1 and TRBJ1-4; D gene uncertain. In germline, CDR1 is SQVTM, CDR2 ANQGSEA. V gave up 7 bases and J gave up 14 bases, with 20 bases separating them. This CDR3 has 12 residues. Filled out from reference TRBV29-1 and TRBJ1-4, the complete variable domain reads SAVISQKPSRDICQRGTSLTIQCQVDSQVTMMFWYRQQPGQSLTLIATANQGSEATYESGFVIDKFPISRPNLTFSTLTVSNMSPEDSSIYLCSAVTQNDNLFFGSGTQLSVL.

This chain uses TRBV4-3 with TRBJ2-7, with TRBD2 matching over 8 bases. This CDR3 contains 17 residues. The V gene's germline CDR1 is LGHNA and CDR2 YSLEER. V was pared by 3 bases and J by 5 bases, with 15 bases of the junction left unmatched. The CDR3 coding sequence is TGCGCCAGCAGCCATGGGAGCCGGGGGGGGCTTACCAACGAGCAGTACTTC. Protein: CASSHGSRGGLTNEQYF.

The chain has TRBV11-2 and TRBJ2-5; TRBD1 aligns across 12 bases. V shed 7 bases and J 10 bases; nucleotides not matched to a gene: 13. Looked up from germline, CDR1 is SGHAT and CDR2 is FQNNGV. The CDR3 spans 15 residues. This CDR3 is CASITTGTGGGNQYF. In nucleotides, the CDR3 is TGTGCCAGCATCACGACAGGGACAGGGGGCGGGAACCAGTACTTC.